This record looks at one T cell receptor beta chain sequence and its context. The data are from a study of blood T cell repertoires in COVID-19. The overall study: Italy, Spain and the United States were the sources of the convalescent and acute COVID-19 samples. Sources were T cells, B-cell-depleted T cells, or PBMCs; the material itself was cDNA or gDNA.

This CDR3 is 15 amino acids long. V dropped 2 bases and J dropped 1; count of bases not matched to a gene: 4. Germline V CDR1 and CDR2: LGHDT, YNNKEL (reference sequence). In the original processing: The authors estimated nucleated cell counts from reference gene primer amplification. Sequenced by immunoSEQ multiplex PCR; TCRdb stores in-frame clones only, minus some. The V and J calls and the clone size are those of that table, but D and trimming were determined from the DNA. The table shows roughly 250,000 clones, with over 80% occurring only once. Sequencing used peripheral blood. The clonotype comes from a woman aged 55-69 years with active or convalescent COVID-19. V usage is TRBV3-1 (or the pseudogene TRBV3-2) and J usage is TRBJ1-2; 7 bases map to TRBD1. In DNA, the CDR3 is TGTGCCAGCAGCCAAACGGGACAGTATAACTATGGCTACACCTTC. As protein: CASSQTGQYNYGYTF.